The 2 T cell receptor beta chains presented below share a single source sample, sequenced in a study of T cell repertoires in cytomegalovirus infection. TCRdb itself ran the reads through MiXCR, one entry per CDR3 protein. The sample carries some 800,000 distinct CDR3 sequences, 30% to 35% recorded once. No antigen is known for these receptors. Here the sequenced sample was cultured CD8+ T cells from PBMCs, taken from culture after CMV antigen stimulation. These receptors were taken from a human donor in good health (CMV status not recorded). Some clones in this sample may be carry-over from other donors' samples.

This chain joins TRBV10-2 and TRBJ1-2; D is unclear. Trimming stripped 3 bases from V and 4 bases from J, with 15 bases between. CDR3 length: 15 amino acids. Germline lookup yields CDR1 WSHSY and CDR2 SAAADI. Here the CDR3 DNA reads TGCGCCAGCAGTGATCTGACCGGGAGCCTCTATGGCTACACCTTC. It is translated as CASSDLTGSLYGYTF.

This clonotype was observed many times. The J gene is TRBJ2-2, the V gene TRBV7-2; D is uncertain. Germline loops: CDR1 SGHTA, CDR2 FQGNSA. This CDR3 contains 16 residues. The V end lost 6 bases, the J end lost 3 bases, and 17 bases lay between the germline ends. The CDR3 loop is CASSPADVVYTGELFF. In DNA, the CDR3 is TGTGCCAGCAGTCCTGCGGACGTCGTCTACACCGGGGAGCTGTTTTTT.